The 14 T cell receptor beta chains reported below all come from one sample, sequenced in a study of spatial heterogeneity in lung cancer. As for time point: sample taken at primary tumor resection. Unsorted whole RNA samples from tumor, nontumor lung or frozen PBMC were sequenced. TCRdb passed the 5' RACE reads through MiXCR, listing each CDR3 protein once. The repertoire has approximately 40,000 distinct CDR3 sequences, 6.5% to 8.5% of them found once; the top ten carry around 43%. Sequencing was performed on PBMCs, taken at surgery. The receptors were gathered from a female donor with early-stage non-small cell lung cancer.

This clonotype was observed at least ten times. The chain links TRBV2 to TRBJ1-2; D is possibly TRBD1 (5 bases). The CDR3 covers 12 residues. V lost 7 bases to trimming and J lost 2 bases, with 8 bases between them. Germline V gene data show CDR1 as SNHLY and CDR2 as FYNNEI. The CDR3 DNA sequence: TGTGCCAGCAACGGGGGAAACTATGGCTACACCTTC. Translation: CASNGGNYGYTF.

This clonotype was seen a handful of times. V gene TRBV12-3 or TRBV12-4 combines with J gene TRBJ2-2; possible D gene TRBD1, 6 bases. V dropped 5 bases and J dropped 7 bases, with 17 bases sitting between them. There are 15 residues in the CDR3. The CDR3 sequence is CASSLQNRENGELFF. DNA for the CDR3: TGTGCCAGCAGTCTGCAGAACAGGGAGAACGGGGAGCTGTTTTTT.

Ten or more counts support this clonotype. The V and J genes are TRBV12-3 or TRBV12-4 and TRBJ2-5, with a tentative D call TRBD1 (6 bases). The CDR3 extends over 13 amino acids. The V end was cut by 3 bases, the J end by 4 bases, with 9 bases between. The CDR3 loop reads CASSLRGSETQYF. The DNA for the CDR3 is TGTGCCAGCAGTTTGAGGGGGTCAGAGACCCAGTACTTC.

This clonotype was recorded a few times. V gene TRBV12-3 or TRBV12-4 combines with J gene TRBJ2-7; TRBD1 matches at 7 bases. The CDR3 runs 14 residues. After removal of 2 bases from V and 2 bases from J, the junction contained 3 bases not matched to a gene. CDR3 nucleotide sequence: TGTGCCAGCAGTTTAAGGGACAGACCCTACGAGCAGTACTTC. Translated, it gives CASSLRDRPYEQYF.

This clonotype has a handful of counts. The V and J genes are TRBV9 and TRBJ1-2; D not resolved. The germline V and J ends were trimmed by 1 base and 2 bases, with 12 bases remaining between them. The germline V gene has CDR1 SGDLS and CDR2 YYNGEE. The CDR3 is 15 amino acids. CDR3 in amino acids: CASSVSANPNYGYTF. CDR3 in DNA: TGTGCCAGCAGCGTATCTGCCAACCCCAACTATGGCTACACCTTC.

This clonotype was detected many times. The rearrangement joins TRBV28 to TRBJ2-5, with 8 nucleotides matching TRBD1. Germline CDR1 reads MDHEN; CDR2 reads SYDVKM. With V trimmed by 10 bases and J by 3 bases, 7 bases remained unmatched. This CDR3 is 13 amino acids long. The CDR3 DNA sequence: TGTGCCATCCGGGACAGGCAGAAAGAGACCCAGTACTTC. It translates to CAIRDRQKETQYF.

This clonotype was found many times. This chain links TRBV20-1 with TRBJ2-1; 7 nucleotides align to TRBD2. This CDR3 has 14 amino acids. After removal of 3 bases from V and 9 bases from J, the junction contained 11 bases not matched to a gene. Per germline, CDR1 DFQATT and CDR2 SNEGSKA (reference sequence). Written as DNA, the CDR3 is TGCAGTGCTAGTCGGGCTAGCGGTGCAGGTGAGCAGTTCTTC. It is translated as CSASRASGAGEQFF.

Judged by abundance, this clonotype is medium-sized (0.01 to 0.1%). This rearrangement joins TRBV12-3 or TRBV12-4 to TRBJ2-1; 9 bases match TRBD2. J gave up 12 bases and V 0 bases, and 12 bases lay outside the gene matches. CDR3 size: 16 residues. The CDR3 loop reads CASSLARGLRGGGQFF. In DNA, the CDR3 is TGTGCCAGCAGTTTAGCGCGCGGTCTGCGGGGGGGAGGGCAGTTCTTC.

This clonotype has at least ten counts. The chain combines TRBV7-9 with TRBJ2-5; 9 bases agree with TRBD2. The CDR3 contains 14 residues. The V gene's germline CDR1 is SEHNR and CDR2 FQNEAQ (reference sequence). The J segment lost 6 bases and the V segment lost 5 bases, leaving 7 bases of the junction unmatched. The CDR3 nucleotides read TGTGCCAGCAGCCCCAGGACTAGCGTACAGACCCAGTACTTC. It specifies CASSPRTSVQTQYF.

This clonotype has more than one count but fewer than ten. The chain is built from TRBV2 and TRBJ2-2, with TRBD2 identical over 8 bases. CDR1 and CDR2 from the germline V gene are SNHLY and FYNNEI. The V gene end was trimmed by 5 bases and the J gene end by 5 bases; junction bases not matched to a gene: 4. This CDR3 is built from 14 residues. The CDR3, as DNA: TGTGCCAGCAGTACGGGACTAGGGACCGGGGAGCTGTTTTTT. Translation: CASSTGLGTGELFF.

This chain connects TRBV29-1 to TRBJ2-1, with 7 bases lining up with TRBD1. The V segment lost 4 bases and the J segment 3 bases; nucleotides outside the gene matches: 6. Germline CDR1 and CDR2: SQVTM and ANQGSEA. CDR3 size: 14 residues. CDR3 sequence (DNA): TGCAGCGTTGTAACAGGGGTTGGCTACAATGAGCAGTTCTTC. This codes for CSVVTGVGYNEQFF.

This clonotype was seen only a few times. The J gene is TRBJ1-2, the V gene TRBV20-1, with 7 bases fitting TRBD1. Germline V gene data show CDR1 as DFQATT and CDR2 as SNEGSKA (reference sequence). The V and J ends lost 4 bases and 4 bases, in that order; junction bases with no gene match: 3. The CDR3 spans 12 residues. CDR3 sequence reads: CSANRGGYGYTF. As DNA, the CDR3 is TGCAGTGCTAACAGGGGCGGCTATGGCTACACCTTC.

This clonotype came up many times. The V and J genes are TRBV5-1 and TRBJ2-7; TRBD2 is a possible D gene (6 bases). Germline V gene sequence: CDR1 SGHRS, CDR2 YFSETQ. The CDR3 covers 14 residues. V gave up 4 bases and J gave up 0 bases, with 11 bases separating them. The CDR3 region has the DNA TGCGCCAGCAGCCGGGACTCAATCTCCTACGAGCAGTACTTC. It specifies CASSRDSISYEQYF.

This clonotype has ten or more counts. The rearrangement uses TRBV7-9 and TRBJ1-1, with TRBD1 matching over 8 bases. V dropped 5 bases and J dropped 4; count of bases not matched to a gene: 6. Per the germline V gene, CDR1 is SEHNR and CDR2 is FQNEAQ (reference sequence). CDR3 length: 14 residues. The chain's CDR3 is CASSRNTGGTEAFF. The CDR3 DNA reads as TGTGCCAGCAGCCGTAACACAGGGGGCACTGAAGCTTTCTTT. Complete variable domain (other parts from reference TRBV7-9 and TRBJ1-1): DTGVSQNPRHKITKRGQNVTFRCDPISEHNRLYWYRQTLGQGPEFLTYFQNEAQLEKSRLLSDRFSAERPKGSFSTLEIQRTEQGDSAMYLCASSRNTGGTEAFFGQGTRLTVV.